This record looks at one T cell receptor beta chain sequence and its context. Its cognate antigen is unknown. 13 Jbeta primers and 60 Vbeta primers were used for the PCR. TCRdb's copy holds only in-frame clones and misses some; the assay was immunoSEQ multiplex PCR. The table has more than 140,000 clones, about 80% seen once; the top ten hold around 5.4%. The sample originates from a study of cytomegalovirus exposure and HLA in healthy donors. The CDR3 extends over 16 amino acids. Germline V gene lookup returns CDR1 MDHEN and CDR2 SYDVKM. Between the trimmed V and J ends, which lost 5 bases and 1 base, there was a span of 18 bases. Study-level findings and limits: As was reported, the HLA-A and HLA-B alleles of most subjects were accurately predicted from TCR beta sequences. Most CMV-associated TCR beta chains appeared HLA-restricted in a later analysis. Trimming of TCR beta V- and J-genes showed a link, identified in a later analysis, to a missense DCLRE1C variant.

This TCR was recovered from a man aged 25-40 years in good health and CMV-seropositive. The chain couples TRBV28 to TRBJ2-7, with D possibly matching TRBD1 (6 bases). The sample consisted of PBMCs. CDR3 nucleotide sequence: TGTGCCAGCAGTGGCGGCCGGCAGGGGTTATCCTACGAGCAGTACTTC. It encodes CASSGGRQGLSYEQYF.